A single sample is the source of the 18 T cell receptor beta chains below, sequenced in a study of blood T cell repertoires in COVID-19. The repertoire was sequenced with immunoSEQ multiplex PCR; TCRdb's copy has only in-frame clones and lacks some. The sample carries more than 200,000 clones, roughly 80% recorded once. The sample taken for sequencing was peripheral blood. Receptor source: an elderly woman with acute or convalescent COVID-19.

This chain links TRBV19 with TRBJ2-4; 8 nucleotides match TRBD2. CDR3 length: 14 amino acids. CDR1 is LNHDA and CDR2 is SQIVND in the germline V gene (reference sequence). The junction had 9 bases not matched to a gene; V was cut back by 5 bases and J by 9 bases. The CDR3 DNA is TGTGCCAGTAGTCCAACCGGGGGGGAGGGCATTCAGTACTTC. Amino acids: CASSPTGGEGIQYF.

CDR3 sequence (DNA): TGTGCCAGCAGTTACCCTAGCGGGGGGCCCGCGTCCTACGAGCAGTACTTC. It is translated as CASSYPSGGPASYEQYF. The J gene is TRBJ2-7, the V gene TRBV6-2 or TRBV6-3, with TRBD2 matching 11 bases. Trimming at V came to 2 bases and at J to 1 base, leaving 7 bases not matched to a gene. Looked up from germline, CDR1 is MNHEY and CDR2 is SVGEGT. This CDR3 contains 17 residues.

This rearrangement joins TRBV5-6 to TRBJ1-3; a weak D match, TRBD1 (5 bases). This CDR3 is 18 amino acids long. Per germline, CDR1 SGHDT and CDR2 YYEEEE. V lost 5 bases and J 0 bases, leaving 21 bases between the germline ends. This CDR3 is CASSPDSMGLYSGNTIYF. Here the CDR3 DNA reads TGTGCCAGCAGTCCCGACAGTATGGGGCTCTACTCTGGAAACACCATATATTTT.

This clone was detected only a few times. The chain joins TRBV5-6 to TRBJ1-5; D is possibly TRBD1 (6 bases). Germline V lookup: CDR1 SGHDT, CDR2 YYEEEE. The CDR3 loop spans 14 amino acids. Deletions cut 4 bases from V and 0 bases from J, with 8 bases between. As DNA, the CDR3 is TGTGCCAGCAGCCAGGGACATAGCAATCAGCCCCAGCATTTT. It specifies CASSQGHSNQPQHF.

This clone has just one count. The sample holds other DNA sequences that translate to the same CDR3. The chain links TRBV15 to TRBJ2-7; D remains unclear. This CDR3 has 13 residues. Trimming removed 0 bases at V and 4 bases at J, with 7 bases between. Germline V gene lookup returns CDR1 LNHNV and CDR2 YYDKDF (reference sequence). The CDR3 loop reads CATSRDPTYEQYF. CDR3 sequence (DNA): TGTGCCACCAGCAGAGATCCCACTTACGAGCAGTACTTC. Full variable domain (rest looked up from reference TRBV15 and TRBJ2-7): DAMVIQNPRYQVTQFGKPVTLSCSQTLNHNVMYWYQQKSSQAPKLLFHYYDKDFNNEADTPDNFQSRRPNTSFCFLDIRSPGLGDTAMYLCATSRDPTYEQYFGPGTRLTVT.

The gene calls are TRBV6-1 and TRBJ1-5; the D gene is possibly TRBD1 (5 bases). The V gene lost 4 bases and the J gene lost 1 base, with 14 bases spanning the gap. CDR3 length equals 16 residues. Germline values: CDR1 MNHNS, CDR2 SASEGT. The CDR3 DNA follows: TGTGCCAGCAGTGGGGGCGCGTTCGGGAGCAATCAGCCCCAGCATTTT. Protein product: CASSGGAFGSNQPQHF.

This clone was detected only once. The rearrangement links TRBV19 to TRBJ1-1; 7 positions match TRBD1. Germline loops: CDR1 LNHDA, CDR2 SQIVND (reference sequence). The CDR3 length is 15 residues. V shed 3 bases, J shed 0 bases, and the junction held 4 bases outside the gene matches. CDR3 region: CASSIWGQMNTEAFF. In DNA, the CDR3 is TGTGCCAGTAGTATTTGGGGACAGATGAACACTGAAGCTTTCTTT.

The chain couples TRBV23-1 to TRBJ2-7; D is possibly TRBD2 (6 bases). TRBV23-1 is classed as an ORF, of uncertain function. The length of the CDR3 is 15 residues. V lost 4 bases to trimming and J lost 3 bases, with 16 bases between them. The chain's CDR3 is CASSRGDRTNYEQYF. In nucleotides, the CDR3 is TGCGCCAGCAGTCGGGGGGACCGTACGAACTACGAGCAGTACTTC.

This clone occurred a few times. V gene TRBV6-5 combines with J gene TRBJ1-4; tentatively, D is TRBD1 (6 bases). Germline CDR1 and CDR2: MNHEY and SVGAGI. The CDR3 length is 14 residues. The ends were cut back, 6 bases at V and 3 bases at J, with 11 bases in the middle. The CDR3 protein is CASSRDTSNEKLFF. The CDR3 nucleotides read TGTGCCAGCAGCCGGGACACGTCTAATGAAAAACTGTTTTTT.

CDR3 protein: CASSLALAGGQETQYF. The CDR3 bases are TGCGCCAGCAGCTTAGCATTAGCGGGAGGTCAAGAGACCCAGTACTTC. The chain carries TRBV5-1 and TRBJ2-5; TRBD2 agrees at 10 bases. Germline V gives CDR1 SGHRS, CDR2 YFSETQ. J gave up 2 bases and V 2 bases, and 6 bases lay outside the gene matches. The CDR3 extends over 16 amino acids.

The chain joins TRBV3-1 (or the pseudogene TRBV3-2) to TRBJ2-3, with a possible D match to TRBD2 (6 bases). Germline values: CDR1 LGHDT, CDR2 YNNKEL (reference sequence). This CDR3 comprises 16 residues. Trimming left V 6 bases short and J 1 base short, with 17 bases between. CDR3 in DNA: TGTGCCAGCAGTAAACTTCTAGCGTCGGGCACAGATACGCAGTATTTT. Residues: CASSKLLASGTDTQYF.

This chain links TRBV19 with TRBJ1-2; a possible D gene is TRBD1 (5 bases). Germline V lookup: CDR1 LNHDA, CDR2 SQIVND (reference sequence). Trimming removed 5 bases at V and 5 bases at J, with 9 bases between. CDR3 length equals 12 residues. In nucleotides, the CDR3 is TGTGCCAGTAGTTCGGGGGGATATGGCTACACCTTC. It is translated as CASSSGGYGYTF.

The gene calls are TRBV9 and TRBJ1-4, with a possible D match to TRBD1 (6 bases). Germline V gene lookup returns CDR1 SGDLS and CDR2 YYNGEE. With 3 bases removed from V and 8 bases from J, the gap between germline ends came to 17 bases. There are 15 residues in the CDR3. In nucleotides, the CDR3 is TGTGCCAGCAGCGGCCCCGGGACAAAAGGCGAAAAACTGTTTTTT. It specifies CASSGPGTKGEKLFF.

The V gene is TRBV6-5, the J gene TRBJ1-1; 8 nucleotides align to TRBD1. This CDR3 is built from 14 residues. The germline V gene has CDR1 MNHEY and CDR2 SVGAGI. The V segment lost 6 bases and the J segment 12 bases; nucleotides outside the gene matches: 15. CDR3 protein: CASRLRPGQAETFF. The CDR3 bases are TGTGCCAGCAGGTTAAGACCGGGACAGGCGGAAACTTTCTTT.

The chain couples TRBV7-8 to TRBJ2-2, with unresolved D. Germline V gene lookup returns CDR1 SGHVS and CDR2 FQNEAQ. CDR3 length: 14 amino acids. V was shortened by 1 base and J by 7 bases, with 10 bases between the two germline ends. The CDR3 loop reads CASSLGRVGGELFF. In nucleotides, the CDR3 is TGTGCCAGCAGCTTAGGTAGAGTCGGCGGGGAGCTGTTTTTT.

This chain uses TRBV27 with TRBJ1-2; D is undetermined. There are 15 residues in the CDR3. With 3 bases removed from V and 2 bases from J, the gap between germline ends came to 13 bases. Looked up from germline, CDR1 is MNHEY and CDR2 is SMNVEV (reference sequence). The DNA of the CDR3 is TGTGCCAGCAGTTTTGGCCAGTCCACCAACTATGGCTACACCTTC. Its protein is CASSFGQSTNYGYTF.

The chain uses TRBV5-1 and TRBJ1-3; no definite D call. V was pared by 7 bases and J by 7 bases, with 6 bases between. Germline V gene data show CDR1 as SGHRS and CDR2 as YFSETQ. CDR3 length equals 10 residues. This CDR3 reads CASSENTIYF. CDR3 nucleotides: TGCGCCAGCTCGGAGAACACCATATATTTT.

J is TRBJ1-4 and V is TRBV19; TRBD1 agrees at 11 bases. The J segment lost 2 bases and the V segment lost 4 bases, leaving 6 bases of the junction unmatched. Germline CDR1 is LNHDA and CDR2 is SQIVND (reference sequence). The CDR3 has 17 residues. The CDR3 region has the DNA TGTGCCAGTAGTAGAGTGGGGACAGGGGGTACTAATGAAAAACTGTTTTTT. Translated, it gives CASSRVGTGGTNEKLFF. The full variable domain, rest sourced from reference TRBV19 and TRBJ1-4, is DGGITQSPKYLFRKEGQNVTLSCEQNLNHDAMYWYRQDPGQGLRLIYYSQIVNDFQKGDIAEGYSVSREKKESFPLTVTSAQKNPTAFYLCASSRVGTGGTNEKLFFGSGTQLSVL.